The source of this T cell receptor beta chain is a study of T cells after yellow fever vaccination. TCRdb recomputed calls from the 5' RACE reads with MiXCR, one row per CDR3 protein. Found here are around 530,000 distinct CDR3 sequences, roughly 17% of them singletons; the top ten hold around 16%. This clonotype has only a few counts. The CDR3 consists of 17 residues. The germline V gene has CDR1 MGHRA and CDR2 YSYEKL. The ends were cut back, 2 bases at V and 6 bases at J, with 21 bases in the middle. The genes are TRBV4-1 and TRBJ2-3; D assignment may be TRBD1 or TRBD2 (5 bases each). The clonotype was recovered from a man between 18 and 29 years old who received the YFV17D yellow fever vaccine. Here the sequenced sample was PBMCs, taken 5 days after the first yellow fever vaccination. DNA of the CDR3: TGCGCCAGCAGCCAAAGTGGGTCAGGGACCCTCGGGGATACGCAGTATTTT. Translation gives CASSQSGSGTLGDTQYF.